This paragraph reports one T cell receptor beta chain. The whole isolated RNA underwent reverse transcription, so sequencing captured expressed TCRB transcripts. Libraries were prepared by immunoSEQ multiplex PCR; TCRdb keeps only in-frame clonotypes and omits some of them. The data contain nearly 250,000 clones, over 12% of them singletons. These data are taken from a study of beta chain features in type 1 diabetes. Trimming took off 6 bases at V and 0 bases at J, with 8 bases between the two ends. The CDR3 spans 13 residues. Germline V lookup: CDR1 SGHTA, CDR2 FQGNSA. Sequencing was carried out using naive CD4+ T cells from blood. The TCR was taken from a woman in her 40s in good health. The rearrangement uses TRBV7-2 and TRBJ1-1; D gene uncertain. CDR3 sequence reads: CASSFTMNTEAFF. As DNA, the CDR3 is TGTGCCAGCAGTTTTACTATGAACACTGAAGCTTTCTTT.